What follows are 30 T cell receptor beta chains derived from one specimen sequenced in a study of cytomegalovirus exposure and HLA in healthy donors. Amplification used 60 Vbeta primers and 13 Jbeta primers. Clones were sequenced by immunoSEQ multiplex PCR, and TCRdb holds only the in-frame ones, with some missing. The table has tens of thousands of clones, about 84% seen once; the top ten hold 7.8%. Sequencing used PBMCs. These receptors were collected from a man aged 18-30 years in good health and CMV-seropositive.

This chain links TRBV18 with TRBJ2-7; no reliable D call. Trimming removed 2 bases at V and 7 bases at J, with 12 bases between. The CDR3 extends over 13 amino acids. Germline V lookup: CDR1 KGHSH, CDR2 LQKENI. In DNA form, the CDR3 reads TGTGCCAGCTCACCATCCTTGTTGGAGGAGCAGTACTTC. Its protein is CASSPSLLEEQYF.

The rearrangement links TRBV4-1 to TRBJ2-7, with 7 bases identical to TRBD1. This CDR3 has 15 residues. V lost 3 bases, J lost 0 bases, and 5 bases stayed unmatched. In germline, CDR1 is MGHRA, CDR2 YSYEKL. CDR3 bases: TGCGCCAGCAGCCACCCCGGACAGGTCTCCTACGAGCAGTACTTC. Residues: CASSHPGQVSYEQYF.

This chain links TRBV27 with TRBJ2-1; no reliable D call. This CDR3 has 13 amino acids. Germline V lookup: CDR1 MNHEY, CDR2 SMNVEV (reference sequence). Between the trimmed V and J ends, which lost 3 bases and 9 bases, there was a span of 12 bases. Written as DNA, the CDR3 is TGTGCCAGCAGTTTTGAATTGGCTGGTGAGCAGTTCTTC. It translates to CASSFELAGEQFF.

The rearrangement uses TRBV27 and TRBJ2-7; tentatively, D is TRBD2 (6 bases). Trimming stripped 5 bases from V and 1 base from J, with 12 bases between. CDR3 length equals 14 residues. In germline, CDR1 is MNHEY, CDR2 SMNVEV (reference sequence). The CDR3 spells CASSGRGKSYEQYF. CDR3 sequence (DNA): TGTGCCAGCAGTGGACGGGGGAAATCCTACGAGCAGTACTTC.

The gene calls are TRBV29-1 and TRBJ2-2, with 7 bases that match TRBD2. V trimming: 1 base; J trimming: 4 bases; junction bases outside the gene matches: 3. CDR3 length: 14 residues. Germline values: CDR1 SQVTM, CDR2 ANQGSEA. Here the CDR3 reads CSVEGGRATGELFF. The CDR3 coding sequence is TGCAGCGTTGAAGGAGGGAGGGCCACCGGGGAGCTGTTTTTT.

The chain has TRBV4-2 and TRBJ1-4; the D is unclear. CDR3 size: 14 residues. The V end was cut by 1 base, the J end by 8 bases, with 11 bases between. Germline assignment: CDR1 LGHNA and CDR2 YNFKEQ. CDR3 loop: CASSQASEGEKLFF. For the CDR3, the DNA is TGTGCCAGCAGCCAAGCCTCGGAGGGAGAAAAACTGTTTTTT.

The chain has TRBV29-1 and TRBJ1-1; D is possibly TRBD1 (6 bases). V was pared by 4 bases and J by 0 bases, with 9 bases between. CDR1 and CDR2 from the germline V gene are SQVTM and ANQGSEA. The CDR3 runs to 13 residues. The chain's CDR3 is CSVVGQLNTEAFF. The DNA for the CDR3 is TGCAGCGTTGTAGGACAGTTGAACACTGAAGCTTTCTTT.

This sequence joins TRBV5-4 and TRBJ2-1; 7 positions match TRBD2. The CDR3 spans 14 residues. Germline V CDR1 and CDR2: SGHNT, YYREEE (reference sequence). V trimming: 4 bases; J trimming: 6 bases; junction bases outside the gene matches: 7. The CDR3 DNA follows: TGTGCCAGCAGCCCGCATCCTAGCGGCAATGAGCAGTTCTTC. This codes for CASSPHPSGNEQFF.

This clone appeared a single time. This rearrangement joins TRBV21-1 to TRBJ1-5; the table's TRBD1 call for D was not verified on the DNA. TRBV21-1 is deemed a pseudogene. The CDR3 totals 16 residues. CDR3 residues: CASSKLGQGENQPQHF. The CDR3 DNA follows: TGTGCCAGCAGCAAACTAGGACAGGGGGAAAATCAGCCCCAGCATTTT.

This chain links TRBV27 with TRBJ1-2; the D gene is possibly TRBD1 (5 bases). Germline-derived CDR1 and CDR2 are MNHEY and SMNVEV (reference sequence). This CDR3 is built from 15 residues. V lost 4 bases, J lost 4 bases, and 16 bases lay in between. The CDR3 loop is CASSSNTDNFYGYTF. CDR3 in DNA: TGTGCCAGCAGTTCGAACACGGACAATTTCTATGGCTACACCTTC.

The rearrangement uses TRBV30 and TRBJ2-1, with 8 bases fitting TRBD1. This CDR3 is 12 amino acids long. Germline CDR1 GTSNPN, CDR2 SVGIG (reference sequence). V shed 2 bases, J shed 9 bases, and the junction held 3 bases outside the gene matches. The CDR3 spells CAWSRQGFEQFF. The DNA of the CDR3 is TGTGCCTGGAGTCGACAGGGGTTTGAGCAGTTCTTC. Full variable domain (outside the CDR3, taken from reference TRBV30 and TRBJ2-1): SQTIHQWPATLVQPVGSPLSLECTVEGTSNPNLYWYRQAAGRGLQLLFYSVGIGQISSEVPQNLSASRPQDRQFILSSKKLLLSDSGFYLCAWSRQGFEQFFGPGTRLTVL.

This sequence joins TRBV27 and TRBJ2-1; TRBD2 might be the D (5 bases). The CDR3 length is 13 residues. V lost 6 bases to trimming and J lost 6 bases, with 12 bases between them. Germline-derived CDR1 and CDR2 are MNHEY and SMNVEV (reference sequence). The CDR3: CASSPRASNEQFF. The CDR3 nucleotides are TGTGCCAGCAGCCCGAGGGCGAGCAATGAGCAGTTCTTC.

The chain recombines TRBV5-4 with TRBJ2-2; possibly TRBD2 for D (6 bases). Trimming took 4 bases from V and 6 from J, leaving 13 bases between them. In germline, CDR1 is SGHNT, CDR2 YYREEE (reference sequence). The CDR3 loop spans 14 amino acids. Here the CDR3 reads CASSPGVSAGELFF. Here the CDR3 DNA reads TGTGCCAGCAGCCCGGGGGTCTCGGCCGGGGAGCTGTTTTTT. The whole variable domain, remainder taken from reference TRBV5-4 and TRBJ2-2, is ETGVTQSPTHLIKTRGQQVTLRCSSQSGHNTVSWYQQALGQGPQFIFQYYREEENGRGNFPPRFSGLQFPNYSSELNVNALELDDSALYLCASSPGVSAGELFFGEGSRLTVL.

This chain uses TRBV7-9 with TRBJ2-7, with 7 bases aligning to TRBD1. V was clipped by 4 bases and J by 2 bases; unmatched bases: 2. This CDR3 has 13 amino acids. Germline assignment: CDR1 SEHNR and CDR2 FQNEAQ (reference sequence). The CDR3 DNA is TGTGCCAGCAGCTCGGACAGGACCTACGAGCAGTACTTC. It codes for CASSSDRTYEQYF.

The chain has TRBV5-1 and TRBJ1-1; a possible D gene is TRBD1 (5 bases). The CDR3 runs to 13 residues. V lost 4 bases and J lost 6, with 13 bases in between. CDR1 is SGHRS and CDR2 is YFSETQ in the germline V gene. The CDR3 region has the DNA TGCGCCAGCAGCCCCGGGAGGGGCGCTGAAGCTTTCTTT. Protein product: CASSPGRGAEAFF.

To note about this clone: Other DNA sequences in the same sample also yield this CDR3. The chain employs TRBV6-5 and TRBJ2-1, with D perhaps TRBD2 (5 bases). V was cut by 0 bases and J by 0 bases, with 6 bases left in between. CDR3 length: 15 amino acids. The germline V gene has CDR1 MNHEY and CDR2 SVGAGI. The CDR3: CASSYSGSSYNEQFF. The CDR3 DNA is TGTGCCAGCAGTTACTCGGGGAGCTCCTACAATGAGCAGTTCTTC.

This chain connects TRBV6-5 to TRBJ2-7; 11 bases line up with TRBD1. J gave up 2 bases and V 5 bases, and 2 bases lay outside the gene matches. Per germline, CDR1 MNHEY and CDR2 SVGAGI. The CDR3 is 14 residues long. CDR3 sequence (DNA): TGTGCCAGCAGTCTGGACAGGGGGCCCTACGAGCAGTACTTC. Translating it yields CASSLDRGPYEQYF.

Written as DNA, the CDR3 is TGTGCCAGCAGCTTAGAAGCGGGGGGACTCTACTTC. Amino acid sequence: CASSLEAGGLYF. This rearrangement joins TRBV11-2 to TRBJ2-7; 9 bases are a match to TRBD2. V shed 0 bases, J shed 13 bases, and the junction held 4 bases outside the gene matches. Looked up from germline, CDR1 is SGHAT and CDR2 is FQNNGV. The CDR3 extends over 12 amino acids.

The chain links TRBV7-9 to TRBJ2-7; possibly TRBD2 for D (5 bases). CDR1 and CDR2 from the germline V gene are SEHNR and FQNEAQ (reference sequence). This CDR3 contains 14 residues. Trimming left V 1 base short and J 5 bases short, with 12 bases between. The DNA for the CDR3 is TGTGCCAGCAGCTTAGGCCGGGGAGATAACGAGCAGTACTTC. Translating it yields CASSLGRGDNEQYF.

The rearrangement links TRBV10-3 to TRBJ2-1, with 8 nucleotides matching TRBD2. This CDR3 contains 16 residues. After removal of 4 bases from V and 4 bases from J, the junction contained 9 bases not matched to a gene. Germline V gene lookup returns CDR1 ENHRY and CDR2 SYGVKD. CDR3 in amino acids: CAISGSGTRKYNEQFF. CDR3 coding DNA: TGTGCCATCAGTGGGTCCGGGACTAGAAAGTACAATGAGCAGTTCTTC.

The chain uses TRBV6-5 and TRBJ2-5, with 8 bases lining up with TRBD1. V gave up 6 bases and J gave up 4 bases; unmatched junction bases: 7. The CDR3 has 14 amino acids. Germline CDR1 and CDR2: MNHEY and SVGAGI. This chain's CDR3 is CASSTDRGGETQYF. The CDR3 nucleotides read TGTGCCAGCAGCACTGACAGGGGTGGAGAGACCCAGTACTTC.

The chain joins TRBV6-1 to TRBJ1-4, with D hard to call. CDR3 length: 10 amino acids. Germline CDR1 MNHNS, CDR2 SASEGT. V was trimmed by 11 bases and J by 4 bases, leaving 5 bases between them. The CDR3 is CASSNEKLFF. CDR3 coding DNA: TGTGCCTCCAGTAATGAAAAACTGTTTTTT.

The V gene is TRBV6-5, the J gene TRBJ1-3; D ambiguous. The V end lost 4 bases, the J end lost 4 bases, and 5 bases lay between the germline ends. Germline loops: CDR1 MNHEY, CDR2 SVGAGI. This CDR3 comprises 12 residues. The CDR3 DNA reads as TGTGCCAGCAGTTCTGGCGGAAACACCATATATTTT. The encoded protein is CASSSGGNTIYF.

This sequence joins TRBV25-1 and TRBJ2-7; the D gene is possibly TRBD2 (6 bases). Germline CDR1 is MGHDK and CDR2 is SYGVNS. The V gene lost 7 bases and the J gene lost 5 bases, with 21 bases spanning the gap. CDR3 length: 15 amino acids. DNA of the CDR3: TGTGCCAGCAACTCAGCCGGGGGAGGAAACGACGAGCAGTACTTC. Translating it yields CASNSAGGGNDEQYF.

This rearrangement joins TRBV12-5 to TRBJ1-5, with a tentative D call TRBD1 (6 bases). This CDR3 region has 13 residues. Germline assignment: CDR1 LGHNT and CDR2 FRNRAP. Trimming took off 5 bases at V and 4 bases at J, with 9 bases between the two ends. CDR3 sequence reads: CASGRDTNQPQHF. The CDR3 coding sequence is TGTGCTAGTGGTAGGGACACAAATCAGCCCCAGCATTTT.

The V call is TRBV30, the J call TRBJ1-4; 7 bases align to TRBD1. CDR1 is GTSNPN, CDR2 SVGIG, per germline (reference sequence). V shed 1 base, J shed 8 bases, and the junction held 7 bases outside the gene matches. This CDR3 is built from 14 residues. In DNA, the CDR3 is TGTGCCTGGAGTGGTGCCGGGACAGCCGAAAAACTGTTTTTT. Protein sequence: CAWSGAGTAEKLFF.

J is TRBJ2-5 and V is TRBV25-1; 10 bases map to TRBD2. The junction had 5 bases not matched to a gene; V was cut back by 3 bases and J by 1 base. Per germline, CDR1 MGHDK and CDR2 SYGVNS. The CDR3 extends over 16 amino acids. The CDR3 DNA follows: TGTGCCAGCAGTGACCCGGGACTAGCGAGCCAAGAGACCCAGTACTTC. Translated: CASSDPGLASQETQYF.

The chain links TRBV19 to TRBJ2-3, with a weak D call TRBD1 (7 bases). Trimming pared 8 bases from V and 2 bases from J, leaving 11 bases between. The CDR3 is made up of 13 amino acids. From germline, CDR1 is LNHDA and CDR2 SQIVND (reference sequence). This chain's CDR3 is CASLEGATDTQYF. DNA for the CDR3: TGTGCCAGTCTGGAGGGGGCCACAGATACGCAGTATTTT.

The V call is TRBV6-5, the J call TRBJ1-6, with D possibly matching TRBD1 (5 bases). Germline CDR1 is MNHEY and CDR2 is SVGAGI. CDR3 length: 13 amino acids. Trimming took 4 bases from V and 6 from J, leaving 7 bases between them. The CDR3 reads CASSSDSNSPLHF. The CDR3 nucleotides are TGTGCCAGCAGTTCCGACAGTAATTCACCCCTCCACTTT.

CDR3 loop: CASSLDSPLYGYTF. The CDR3 DNA sequence: TGTGCCAGCAGCTTGGACAGCCCGCTCTATGGCTACACCTTC. The chain employs TRBV5-5 and TRBJ1-2; D remains ambiguous. V shed 0 bases and J shed 4 bases, with 10 bases lying between them. Germline CDR1 and CDR2: SGHKS and YYEKEE (reference sequence). The CDR3 totals 14 residues.